The 18 T cell receptor beta chains in this list originate from one sample, sequenced in a study of CD8 T cells in ankylosing spondylitis. Study conclusions and caveats: Ankylosing spondylitis blood appeared to be characterized by a TCR beta motif of several highly homologous variants.

Their specific antigens are unknown. TCRdb independently ran MiXCR on the 5' RACE reads; one entry per CDR3 protein. The data contain 400,000 to 450,000 distinct CDR3 sequences, roughly 18% of them seen just once; the ten biggest clones take up 0.95% to 1.1%. The material sequenced was blood, either unsorted or a sorted T cell fraction (not recorded which). The origin of the receptors is a male donor with ankylosing spondylitis.

The chain combines TRBV11-1 with TRBJ2-7; possibly TRBD1 for D (6 bases). The length of the CDR3 is 18 residues. Trimming removed 4 bases at V and 0 bases at J, with 22 bases between. Per germline, CDR1 SGHAT and CDR2 FQDESV (reference sequence). This CDR3 reads CASSWPAQGRESSYEQYF. The CDR3 bases are TGTGCCAGCAGCTGGCCCGCGCAGGGGCGCGAGAGCTCCTACGAGCAGTACTTC.

The chain joins TRBV5-1 to TRBJ2-4; no reliable D call. CDR1 and CDR2 (germline): SGHRS, YFSETQ. The ends were cut back, 4 bases at V and 0 bases at J, with 11 bases in the middle. The CDR3 is 15 residues long. CDR3 residues: CASSQSRGAKNIQYF. The DNA for the CDR3 is TGCGCCAGCAGCCAATCCCGAGGAGCCAAAAACATTCAGTACTTC.

The sample holds a few counts of this clonotype. CDR3 in DNA: TGTGCCAGCAGCCCAAAGGGGACTACTTACAATGAGCAGTTCTTC. Translation: CASSPKGTTYNEQFF. The chain joins TRBV3-1 to TRBJ2-1; 7 bases are a match to TRBD2. The V segment lost 4 bases and the J segment 4 bases; nucleotides outside the gene matches: 7. Germline lookup yields CDR1 LGHDT and CDR2 YNNKEL (reference sequence). The CDR3 runs to 15 residues.

This chain connects TRBV6-2 or TRBV6-3 to TRBJ2-7, with D perhaps TRBD1 or TRBD2 (7 bases each). Trimming removed 2 bases at V and 2 bases at J, with 13 bases between. The germline V gene has CDR1 MNHEY and CDR2 SVGEGT. This CDR3 is built from 15 residues. CDR3 bases: TGTGCCAGCAGTTACGGGGGGGGACAGACCTACGAGCAGTACTTC. As protein: CASSYGGGQTYEQYF.

This chain connects TRBV25-1 to TRBJ2-1, with 8 nucleotides matching TRBD1. V lost 4 bases to trimming and J lost 3 bases; unmatched junction nucleotides: 8. This CDR3 spans 16 amino acids. Germline V gives CDR1 MGHDK, CDR2 SYGVNS. The chain's CDR3 is CASSAPRTGRYNEQFF. The CDR3 nucleotides are TGTGCCAGCAGTGCTCCCAGGACAGGGCGCTACAATGAGCAGTTCTTC.

The J gene is TRBJ2-5, the V gene TRBV20-1, with 8 bases that match TRBD2. Trimming at V came to 1 base and at J to 0 bases, leaving 4 bases not matched to a gene. The CDR3 is 15 residues long. Looked up from germline, CDR1 is DFQATT and CDR2 is SNEGSKA (reference sequence). The CDR3 nucleotides are TGCAGTGCTAGAGGTGGTAGCGGGAACCAAGAGACCCAGTACTTC. As protein: CSARGGSGNQETQYF.

This clonotype was recorded a few times. This chain joins TRBV11-2 and TRBJ2-1; D is undetermined. V was trimmed by 3 bases and J by 13 bases, leaving 13 bases between them. The germline CDR1 and CDR2 sequences are SGHAT and FQNNGV. The CDR3 has 12 amino acids. The CDR3 sequence is CASSFRSTGQFF. The CDR3 DNA is TGTGCCAGCAGCTTTCGGAGCACGGGCCAGTTCTTC.

J is TRBJ2-1 and V is TRBV4-1, with TRBD2 matching over 10 bases. V dropped 7 bases and J dropped 10; count of bases not matched to a gene: 10. Germline V gene lookup returns CDR1 MGHRA and CDR2 YSYEKL. This CDR3 spans 14 amino acids. The CDR3 region is CASNTLAGRPEQFF. CDR3 in DNA: TGCGCCAGCAATACACTAGCGGGAAGACCGGAGCAGTTCTTC.

The J gene is TRBJ2-3, the V gene TRBV7-8; TRBD2 matches 11 bases. Unmatched junction bases numbered 1, after V lost 3 bases and J lost 5 bases. Germline V gives CDR1 SGHVS, CDR2 FQNEAQ. CDR3 length: 14 amino acids. The CDR3 coding sequence is TGTGCCAGCAGCTTTAGCGGGAGGGGAGATACGCAGTATTTT. Amino acids: CASSFSGRGDTQYF.

This clonotype was recorded many times. This chain connects TRBV10-3 to TRBJ1-6, with a possible D match to TRBD1 (6 bases). V was cut by 4 bases and J by 3 bases, with 10 bases left in between. The CDR3 length is 15 residues. Looked up from germline, CDR1 is ENHRY and CDR2 is SYGVKD. The CDR3 bases are TGTGCCATCAGTGTGGACAGCGGCTATAATTCACCCCTCCACTTT. It codes for CAISVDSGYNSPLHF.

In this sample, this clonotype turned up a few times. The chain couples TRBV28 to TRBJ2-3, with D perhaps TRBD1 or TRBD2 (5 bases each). Between the trimmed V and J ends, which lost 5 bases and 2 bases, there was a span of 17 bases. This CDR3 spans 16 amino acids. The germline V gene has CDR1 MDHEN and CDR2 SYDVKM. Here the CDR3 reads CASSPGRKAATDTQYF. The CDR3 bases are TGTGCCAGCAGTCCGGGACGGAAGGCTGCCACAGATACGCAGTATTTT.

This clonotype was seen only a few times. J is TRBJ2-7 and V is TRBV28, with D possibly matching TRBD1 (5 bases). The V end lost 10 bases, the J end lost 6 bases, and 22 bases lay between the germline ends. Per germline, CDR1 MDHEN and CDR2 SYDVKM. There are 14 residues in the CDR3. The CDR3 sequence is CATHAQGVRSEQYF. The DNA of the CDR3 is TGTGCCACCCATGCGCAGGGTGTTAGAAGCGAGCAGTACTTC.

This clonotype was found a few times. The rearrangement links TRBV10-3 to TRBJ2-3; 11 bases agree with TRBD2. Germline trimming cut 6 bases from V and 4 bases from J; bases unmatched to any gene: 6. Germline CDR1 is ENHRY and CDR2 is SYGVKD. This CDR3 has 15 residues. DNA for the CDR3: TGTGCCATCAGCTTTAGACTAGCGGGACCAGATACGCAGTATTTT. Translating gives CAISFRLAGPDTQYF.

This clonotype was observed a handful of times. The chain combines TRBV7-3 with TRBJ2-2; D gene unclear. V was trimmed by 1 base and J by 3 bases, leaving 9 bases between them. The CDR3 length is 15 residues. The germline gives CDR1 SGHTA, CDR2 FQGTGA. CDR3: CASSLKGDHTGELFF. For the CDR3, the DNA is TGTGCCAGCAGCTTAAAGGGTGACCACACCGGGGAGCTGTTTTTT.

The table lists this clonotype with a few counts. This chain connects TRBV6-5 to TRBJ1-3; no definite D call. Trimming cost V 7 bases and J 3 bases, with 7 bases left between them. The CDR3 spans 12 residues. The V gene's germline CDR1 is MNHEY and CDR2 SVGAGI. CDR3 DNA: TGTGCCAGCAAAAACATTGGAAACACCATATATTTT. It is translated as CASKNIGNTIYF.

This clonotype was found a few times. This chain joins TRBV6-5 and TRBJ2-2, with TRBD2 identical over 11 bases. The CDR3 spans 16 residues. J lost 7 bases, V lost 4 bases, and 8 bases had no gene match. CDR1 is MNHEY and CDR2 is SVGAGI in the germline V gene. This chain's CDR3 is CASSSNSGGAFGELFF. In DNA, the CDR3 is TGTGCCAGCAGTTCAAATAGCGGGGGGGCGTTCGGGGAGCTGTTTTTT.

The chain recombines TRBV4-3 with TRBJ1-2; D unclear. V was pared by 1 base and J by 5 bases, with 17 bases between. Germline CDR1 and CDR2: LGHNA and YSLEER. The CDR3 spans 16 residues. As DNA, the CDR3 is TGCGCCAGCAGCCAAGGGTCCTCCTCCCCAAAGTATGGCTACACCTTC. As protein: CASSQGSSSPKYGYTF.

The V gene is TRBV7-9, the J gene TRBJ2-6; D may be TRBD1 or TRBD2 (5 bases each). Germline-derived CDR1 and CDR2 are SEHNR and FQNEAQ (reference sequence). V lost 10 bases to trimming and J lost 0 bases, with 16 bases between them. The CDR3 runs to 16 residues. The CDR3: CATSRGAPSGANVLTF. CDR3 coding DNA: TGTGCCACCTCGAGGGGCGCCCCCTCTGGGGCCAACGTCCTGACTTTC.